This T cell receptor (beta chain) was profiled in a study of regulatory T cells in long-lasting Graves disease. The CDR3 consists of 13 residues. Germline V CDR1 and CDR2: GTSNPN, SVGIG (reference sequence). V lost 2 bases, J lost 4 bases, and 11 bases lay in between. This clonotype showed up many times. Investigators prepared the TCR beta libraries by applying iRepertoire HTBI primers and Arm-PCR of CDR3 regions. TCRdb re-called the multiplex PCR reads with MiXCR, one entry per CDR3 protein. This table holds approximately 400,000 distinct CDR3 sequences, about 14% found once. Sample time point: newly diagnosed GD, antithyroid drugs for less than 3 months. Researchers made the TCR library from RNA that was extracted from PBMCs.

Sequences were derived from peripheral blood mononuclear cells (PBMCs), sampled at new diagnosis, from a patient treated with antithyroid drugs. The chain couples TRBV30 to TRBJ1-1; D uncertain. This clonotype was sampled from a female donor with Graves disease. Here the CDR3 reads CAWSPGRVTEAFF. CDR3 in DNA: TGTGCCTGGAGTCCCGGACGGGTCACTGAAGCTTTCTTT.